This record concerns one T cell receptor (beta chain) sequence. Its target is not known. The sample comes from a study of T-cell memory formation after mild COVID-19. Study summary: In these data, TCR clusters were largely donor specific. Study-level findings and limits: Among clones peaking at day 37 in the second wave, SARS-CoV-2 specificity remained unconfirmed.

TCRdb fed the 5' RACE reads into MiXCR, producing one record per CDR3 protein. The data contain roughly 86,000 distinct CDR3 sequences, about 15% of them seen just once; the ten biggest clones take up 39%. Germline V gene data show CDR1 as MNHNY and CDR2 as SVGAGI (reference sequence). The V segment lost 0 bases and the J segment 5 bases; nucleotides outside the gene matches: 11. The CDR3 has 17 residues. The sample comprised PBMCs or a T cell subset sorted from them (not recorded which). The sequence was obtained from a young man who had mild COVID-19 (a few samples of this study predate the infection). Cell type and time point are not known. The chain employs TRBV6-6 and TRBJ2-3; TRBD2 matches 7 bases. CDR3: CASSYSFAGEGRDTQYF. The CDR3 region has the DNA TGTGCCAGCAGTTACTCGTTTGCTGGGGAGGGAAGAGATACGCAGTATTTT.